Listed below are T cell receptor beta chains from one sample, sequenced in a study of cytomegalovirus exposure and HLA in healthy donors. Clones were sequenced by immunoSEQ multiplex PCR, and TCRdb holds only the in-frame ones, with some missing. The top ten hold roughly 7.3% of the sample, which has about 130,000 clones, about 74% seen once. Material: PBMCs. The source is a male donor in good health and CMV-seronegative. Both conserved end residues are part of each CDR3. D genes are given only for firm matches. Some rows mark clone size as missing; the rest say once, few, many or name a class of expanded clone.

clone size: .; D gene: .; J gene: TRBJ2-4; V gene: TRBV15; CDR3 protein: CATSRGGGTKNIQYF; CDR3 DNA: TGTGCCACCAGCAGGGGTGGCGGGACCAAAAACATTCAGTACTTC
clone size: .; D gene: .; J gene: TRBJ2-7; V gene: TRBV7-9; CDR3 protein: CASSLGWPKPGQYEQYF; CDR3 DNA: TGTGCCAGCAGCTTAGGGTGGCCTAAGCCAGGACAGTACGAGCAGTACTTC
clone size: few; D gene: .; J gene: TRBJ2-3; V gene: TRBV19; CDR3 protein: CASSIDLGGTATDTQYF; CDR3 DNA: TGTGCCAGTAGTATAGATCTAGGCGGGACAGCCACAGATACGCAGTATTTT
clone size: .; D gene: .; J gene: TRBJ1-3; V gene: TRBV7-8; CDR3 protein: CASSSGRGAGNTIYF; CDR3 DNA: TGTGCCAGCAGCTCTGGCAGGGGCGCGGGAAACACCATATATTTT
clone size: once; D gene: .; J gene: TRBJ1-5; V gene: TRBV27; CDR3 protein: CASSPRAGQLRPQHF; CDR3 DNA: TGTGCCAGCAGTCCAAGAGCTGGGCAATTAAGGCCCCAGCATTTT
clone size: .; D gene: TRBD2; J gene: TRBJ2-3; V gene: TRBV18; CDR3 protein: CASSPLGPTSGRSDTQYF; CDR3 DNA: TGTGCCAGCTCACCATTAGGGCCAACTAGCGGGAGGTCAGATACGCAGTATTTT
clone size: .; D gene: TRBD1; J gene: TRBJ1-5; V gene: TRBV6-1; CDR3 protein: CASSGDRASNQPQHF; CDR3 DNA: TGTGCCAGCAGTGGGGACAGGGCTAGCAATCAGCCCCAGCATTTT
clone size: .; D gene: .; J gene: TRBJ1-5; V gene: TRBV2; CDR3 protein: CASSEWGVSNQPQHF; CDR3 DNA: TGTGCCAGCAGTGAGTGGGGGGTAAGCAATCAGCCCCAGCATTTT
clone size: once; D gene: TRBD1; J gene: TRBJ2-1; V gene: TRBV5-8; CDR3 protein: CASSPGTDGNEQFF; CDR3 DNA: TGTGCCAGCAGCCCCGGGACAGACGGCAATGAGCAGTTCTTC
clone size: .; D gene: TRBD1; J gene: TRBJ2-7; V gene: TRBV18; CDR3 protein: CASSPGTGYEQYF; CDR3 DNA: TGTGCCAGCTCCCCCGGGACAGGGTACGAGCAGTACTTC
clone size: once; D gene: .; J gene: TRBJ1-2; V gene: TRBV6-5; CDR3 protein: CASSYGGSYGYTF; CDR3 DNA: TGTGCCAGCAGTTACGGGGGGTCCTATGGCTACACCTTC
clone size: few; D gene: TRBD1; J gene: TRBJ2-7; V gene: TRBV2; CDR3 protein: CASRDRGLASYEQYF; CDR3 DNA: TGTGCCAGCAGGGACAGGGGGCTGGCTTCCTACGAGCAGTACTTC
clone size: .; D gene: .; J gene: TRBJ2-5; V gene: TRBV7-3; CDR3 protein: CASSLFAGPGETQYF; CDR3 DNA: TGTGCCAGCAGCTTATTCGCGGGCCCGGGGGAGACCCAGTACTTC
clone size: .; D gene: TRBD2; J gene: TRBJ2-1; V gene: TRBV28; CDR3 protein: CASSPTSGPYNEQFF; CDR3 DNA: TGTGCCAGCAGTCCGACTAGCGGTCCCTACAATGAGCAGTTCTTC
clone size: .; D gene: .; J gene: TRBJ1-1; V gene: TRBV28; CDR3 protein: CASTSTLWNTEAFF; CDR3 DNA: TGTGCCAGCACATCTACGCTGTGGAACACTGAAGCTTTCTTT
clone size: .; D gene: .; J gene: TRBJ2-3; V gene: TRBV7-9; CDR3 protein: CASSLIQLTDTQYF; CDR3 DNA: TGTGCCAGCAGCTTAATACAGCTCACAGATACGCAGTATTTT
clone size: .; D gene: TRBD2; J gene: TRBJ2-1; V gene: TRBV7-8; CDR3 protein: CASSPIAGVTNEQFF; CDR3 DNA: TGTGCCAGCAGCCCAATAGCGGGAGTTACCAATGAGCAGTTCTTC